This T cell receptor (beta chain) was sequenced in a study of shared clonotypes between healthy human individuals. The V end was cut by 5 bases, the J end by 4 bases, with 20 bases between. The V gene's germline CDR1 is SNHLY and CDR2 FYNNEI. This CDR3 contains 16 residues. Positive CCR7 selection of CD45RO-negative cells yielded the naive CD8 cells, and terminally differentiated effector memory CD45RA+ cells were excluded. The protocol was immunoSEQ multiplex PCR, while the TCRdb copy is restricted to in-frame clones and leaves out a portion. The table includes approximately 2,000,000 clones, about 93% detected once.

Sequenced: naive CD8+ T cells from PBMCs. This receptor was obtained from a man aged 18 to 30 in good health. Some clones in this sample may be carry-over from other donors' samples. This chain joins TRBV2 and TRBJ1-2, with a weak D call TRBD1 (5 bases). CDR3 amino acids: CASSPPDPRDGYGYTF. Here the CDR3 DNA reads TGTGCCAGCAGTCCCCCGGATCCCAGGGACGGCTATGGCTACACCTTC.